These T cell receptor beta chains were read from a single sample in a study of shared clonotypes between healthy human individuals. Some clones are missing from TCRdb's copy, which holds only in-frame ones; the method was immunoSEQ multiplex PCR. The table lists some 450,000 clones, more than 70% of them singletons. The sample consisted of PBMCs. Source of these receptors: a woman aged 40 to 49 in good health. Some clones in this sample may be carry-over from other donors' samples. Both conserved end residues are part of each CDR3. Fields, in order: V gene, clone size, D gene, J gene, CDR3 protein, CDR3 DNA. A D gene is named only where the DNA matches it firmly. The listing skips clone size in some rows; elsewhere it reads once, few, many or a size class.

TRBV21-1	.	.	TRBJ2-7	CASIIGNTNYEQYF	TGTGCCAGCATCATCGGGAATACAAACTACGAGCAGTACTTC
TRBV18	.	.	TRBJ2-3	CASSPITDTQYF	TGTGCCAGCTCACCTATCACAGATACGCAGTATTTT
TRBV7-3	medium-sized	.	TRBJ2-2	CASSLSGRSGELFF	TGTGCCAGCAGCTTATCAGGGCGGTCCGGGGAGCTGTTTTTT
TRBV4-2	.	.	TRBJ2-5	CASSQSSLGMETQYF	TGTGCCAGCAGCCAGTCCAGCCTGGGGATGGAGACCCAGTACTTC
TRBV4-1	.	.	TRBJ2-7	CASSQGLPSSYEQYF	TGCGCCAGCAGCCAGGGACTTCCAAGCTCCTACGAGCAGTACTTC
TRBV10-3	once	TRBD2	TRBJ2-5	CAIREGPGLAGGKQETQYF	TGTGCCATCAGAGAGGGCCCTGGACTAGCGGGAGGGAAACAAGAGACCCAGTACTTC
TRBV5-4	.	TRBD2	TRBJ2-2	CASSQFLSAGASTGELFF	TGTGCCAGCAGCCAATTCCTCTCAGCGGGAGCCTCTACCGGGGAGCTGTTTTTT
TRBV9	.	TRBD2	TRBJ2-2	CASSVGTAGATTGELFF	TGTGCCAGCAGCGTAGGAACGGCGGGAGCTACCACCGGGGAGCTGTTTTTT
TRBV28	.	.	TRBJ2-3	CASSIPSTDTQYF	TGTGCCAGCAGTATACCAAGCACAGATACGCAGTATTTT
TRBV5-1	few	.	TRBJ2-2	CASSLVQGTGELFF	TGCGCCAGCAGCTTGGTTCAGGGGACCGGGGAGCTGTTTTTT
TRBV27	.	.	TRBJ2-2	CASSLENTGELFF	TGTGCCAGCAGTTTGGAAAACACCGGGGAGCTGTTTTTT
TRBV19	.	TRBD1	TRBJ2-7	CASSVDRDYEQYF	TGTGCCAGTAGTGTAGACAGGGACTACGAGCAGTACTTC
TRBV9	.	.	TRBJ1-5	CASSTQQGQPQHF	TGTGCCAGCAGCACTCAACAGGGTCAGCCCCAGCATTTT
TRBV28	.	.	TRBJ2-3	CASRQTVAVQGTDTQYF	TGTGCCAGCAGACAGACCGTAGCGGTACAAGGCACAGATACGCAGTATTTT
TRBV9	.	TRBD2	TRBJ2-1	CASSVVAGWYNEQFF	TGTGCCAGCAGCGTAGTAGCGGGTTGGTACAATGAGCAGTTCTTC
TRBV6-4	.	TRBD2	TRBJ2-7	CARVPRGVTSGTEEQYF	TGTGCCAGGGTTCCCCGAGGCGTAACTAGCGGGACTGAGGAGCAGTACTTC
TRBV10-3	.	.	TRBJ2-1	CAISGGTGDNEQFF	TGTGCCATCAGTGGTGGGACTGGAGACAATGAGCAGTTCTTC
TRBV6-1	.	TRBD1	TRBJ1-4	CASSEGEGAWEKLFF	TGTGCCAGCAGTGAAGGGGAGGGGGCCTGGGAAAAACTGTTTTTT
TRBV9	.	.	TRBJ2-2	CASSVVPGNTGELFF	TGTGCCAGCAGCGTAGTTCCCGGAAACACCGGGGAGCTGTTTTTT
TRBV7-2	.	.	TRBJ2-7	CASSLVAGPSYEQYF	TGTGCCAGCAGCTTAGTAGCAGGACCATCCTACGAGCAGTACTTC
TRBV28	.	.	TRBJ1-2	CASTLLGGGYTF	TGTGCCAGCACCCTTTTGGGGGGTGGCTACACCTTC
TRBV5-1	.	TRBD1	TRBJ1-1	CASSLARTGGNTEAFF	TGCGCCAGCAGCTTGGCCCGTACAGGGGGGAACACTGAAGCTTTCTTT
TRBV5-4	.	TRBD2	TRBJ2-1	CASSWTSGPYNEQFF	TGTGCCAGCAGCTGGACTAGCGGGCCTTACAATGAGCAGTTCTTC
TRBV2	.	.	TRBJ2-7	CAGGEVLGEQYF	TGTGCCGGAGGGGAGGTTCTGGGGGAGCAGTACTTC
TRBV28	.	TRBD1	TRBJ2-7	CASSGPGTGSEQYF	TGTGCCAGCAGTGGCCCTGGGACAGGGTCCGAGCAGTACTTC
TRBV6-5	.	TRBD1	TRBJ2-7	CASSYFDSGTGGEQYF	TGTGCCAGCAGTTACTTTGATTCCGGGACAGGGGGCGAGCAGTACTTC
TRBV2	.	TRBD1	TRBJ2-4	CASSSGTGEYIQYF	TGTGCCAGCAGTTCCGGGACAGGGGAGTACATTCAGTACTTC
TRBV4-2	.	.	TRBJ2-5	CASSYDRIQETQYF	TGTGCCAGCAGCTACGACAGGATCCAAGAGACCCAGTACTTC
TRBV5-1	.	.	TRBJ1-1	CASSRLGGNTEAFF	TGCGCCAGCAGCCGCCTCGGGGGAAACACTGAAGCTTTCTTT
TRBV4-1	.	.	TRBJ2-3	CASSQEEGEGTDTQYF	TGCGCCAGCAGCCAAGAAGAGGGAGAAGGCACAGATACGCAGTATTTT
TRBV11-2	.	.	TRBJ2-5	CASSPHRRDETQYF	TGTGCCAGCAGCCCCCATCGCAGGGATGAGACCCAGTACTTC
TRBV6-1	.	.	TRBJ2-5	CASSDLGRGRETQYF	TGTGCCAGCAGTGATTTGGGACGGGGAAGAGAGACCCAGTACTTC
TRBV11-3	.	.	TRBJ2-7	CASSFEAGREQYF	TGTGCCAGCAGCTTTGAGGCGGGAAGGGAGCAGTACTTC
TRBV6-5	.	.	TRBJ2-5	CASSYSRESETQYF	TGTGCCAGCAGTTACTCGAGGGAGAGCGAGACCCAGTACTTC
TRBV21-1	.	.	TRBJ2-1	CASSRAVTEEQFF	TGTGCCAGCAGCAGAGCTGTGACGGAGGAGCAGTTCTTC
TRBV10-3	once	TRBD1	TRBJ1-3	CAISDSNRGSSGNTIYF	TGTGCCATCAGTGACTCCAACAGGGGGAGTTCTGGAAACACCATATATTTT
TRBV9	.	.	TRBJ1-2	CASSHNEGLNYGYTF	TGTGCCAGCAGCCACAATGAGGGCCTTAACTATGGCTACACCTTC
TRBV30	.	.	TRBJ1-1	CATRQTTEAFF	TGTGCCACCAGACAGACCACTGAAGCTTTCTTT
TRBV12-5	.	.	TRBJ2-3	CASGSGLPPDTQYF	TGTGCTAGTGGTTCCGGGCTCCCCCCAGATACGCAGTATTTT
TRBV2	.	TRBD2	TRBJ2-2	CASSALAGASTGELFF	TGTGCCAGCAGTGCCCTAGCGGGAGCGAGTACCGGGGAGCTGTTTTTT
TRBV27	.	.	TRBJ1-6	CASKGLSGGSNSPLHF	TGTGCCAGCAAAGGGCTTTCCGGGGGAAGCAATTCACCCCTCCACTTT
TRBV9	few	TRBD1	TRBJ2-7	CAARDRARPVSYEQYF	TGTGCCGCCCGGGACAGGGCCCGCCCGGTCTCCTACGAGCAGTACTTC
TRBV28	many	TRBD1	TRBJ2-7	CASSGQGTTLPHEQYF	TGTGCCAGCAGTGGACAGGGAACCACTCTCCCCCACGAGCAGTACTTC
TRBV9	.	.	TRBJ2-5	CASSVVGGLQETQYF	TGTGCCAGCAGCGTAGTTGGTGGGTTACAAGAGACCCAGTACTTC
TRBV10-1	.	.	TRBJ2-2	CASRSGVENTGELFF	TGCGCCAGCCGCTCCGGGGTGGAGAACACCGGGGAGCTGTTTTTT
TRBV7-9	once	TRBD1	TRBJ2-3	CASSFGQGSDTQYF	TGTGCCAGCAGCTTCGGACAGGGTTCCGATACGCAGTATTTT
TRBV21-1	.	.	TRBJ2-3	CASSKGTSGRGRPGTDTQYF	TGTGCCAGCAGCAAAGGGACTAGCGGGAGGGGCCGCCCCGGCACAGATACGCAGTATTTT
TRBV5-5	.	.	TRBJ2-2	CASSLDLNTGELFF	TGTGCCAGCAGTCTGGACTTGAACACCGGGGAGCTGTTTTTT
TRBV21-1	.	.	TRBJ2-1	CASAAGGFNEQFF	TGTGCCAGCGCGGCGGGAGGGTTCAATGAGCAGTTCTTC
TRBV28	.	.	TRBJ2-2	CAIRRGSTGELFF	TGTGCCATCCGGAGGGGGTCTACCGGGGAGCTGTTTTTT
TRBV7-2	.	TRBD1	TRBJ2-7	CASSVHRDSLYEQYF	TGTGCCAGCAGCGTGCACCGGGACAGCCTCTACGAGCAGTACTTC